A single sample is the source of the 8 T cell receptor beta chains below, sequenced in a study of regulatory T cells in long-lasting Graves disease. Building of the TCR beta libraries involved iRepertoire HTBI primers and Arm-PCR of CDR3 regions. TCRdb reprocessed the multiplex PCR reads via MiXCR and lists one record per CDR3 protein. The profile shows roughly 500,000 distinct CDR3 sequences, approximately 15% of them singletons. As for time point: newly diagnosed GD, antithyroid drugs for less than 3 months. Construction of the TCR library relied on RNA isolated from PBMCs. These data were also reused for a study on T cells in Graves' hyperthyroidism and ophthalmopathy.

The sequences come from peripheral blood mononuclear cells (PBMCs), collected at new diagnosis, from a patient treated with antithyroid drugs. Receptors were obtained from a woman between 45 and 60 years old with Graves disease.

With regard to this clonotype: This may stem from a read error, because a much larger clone lies one nucleotide away. The V gene is TRBV7-9, the J gene TRBJ1-1; D may be TRBD1 (5 bases). The CDR3 totals 17 residues. Looked up from germline, CDR1 is SEHNR and CDR2 is FQNEAQ (reference sequence). V lost 4 bases to trimming and J lost 5 bases, with 23 bases between them. The CDR3 DNA is TGTGCCAGCAGCTCAAGGACAACTCGGAAACCTACGACTGAAGCTTTCTTT. This codes for CASSSRTTRKPTTEAFF.

This clonotype appeared many times. This chain joins TRBV5-1 and TRBJ2-2, with 8 bases that match TRBD2. Germline V gives CDR1 SGHRS, CDR2 YFSETQ. J lost 0 bases, V lost 3 bases, and 1 base had no gene match. CDR3 length: 15 amino acids. CDR3 DNA: TGCGCCAGCAGCTCGGGACTAGCGAACACCGGGGAGCTGTTTTTT. It specifies CASSSGLANTGELFF.

The rearrangement joins TRBV30 to TRBJ2-1; no definite D call. The ends were cut back, 5 bases at V and 10 bases at J, with 9 bases in the middle. Germline CDR1 and CDR2: GTSNPN and SVGIG (reference sequence). CDR3 length: 10 amino acids. As DNA, the CDR3 is TGTGCCTGGGGGGAAGTCGAGCAGTTCTTC. The encoded protein is CAWGEVEQFF.

This clonotype was seen at least ten times. CDR3 in amino acids: CACSSGGYNEQFF. CDR3 bases: TGTGCCTGTTCTAGCGGAGGGTACAATGAGCAGTTCTTC. The chain combines TRBV30 with TRBJ2-1, with TRBD2 matching over 7 bases. J lost 4 bases, V lost 6 bases, and 6 bases had no gene match. The CDR3 runs to 13 residues. Germline CDR1 and CDR2: GTSNPN and SVGIG (reference sequence).

This clonotype has at least ten counts. V is TRBV7-9 and J is TRBJ1-2, with D uncertain. V was pared by 0 bases and J by 7 bases, with 12 bases between. The CDR3 runs 14 residues. Per the germline V gene, CDR1 is SEHNR and CDR2 is FQNEAQ (reference sequence). CDR3 region: CASSLASPSRGYTF. The CDR3 DNA reads as TGTGCCAGCAGCTTAGCTTCCCCCAGTCGTGGCTACACCTTC.

This clonotype was detected many times. The rearrangement joins TRBV11-3 to TRBJ2-1; D is undetermined. Trimming removed 5 bases from V and 7 bases from J, with 9 bases in between. Looked up from germline, CDR1 is SGHNT and CDR2 is YENEEA. The CDR3 length is 12 residues. In DNA form, the CDR3 reads TGTGCCAGCAGCCCCGGAGAGAATGAGCAGTTCTTC. This codes for CASSPGENEQFF.

J is TRBJ1-4 and V is TRBV18; TRBD1 matches at 8 bases. J lost 7 bases, V lost 1 base, and 5 bases had no gene match. The length of the CDR3 is 15 residues. Germline CDR1 reads KGHSH; CDR2 reads LQKENI. The CDR3 DNA reads as TGTGCCAGCTCACCACAGCAGACAGGGGCTGAAAAACTGTTTTTT. This gives the protein CASSPQQTGAEKLFF.

On this clonotype itself: A read error may explain this, as a much larger clone is one base away. This chain connects TRBV6-5 to TRBJ2-3, with 10 bases aligning to TRBD2. There are 18 residues in the CDR3. The V gene end was trimmed by 0 bases and the J gene end by 3 bases; junction bases not matched to a gene: 9. Germline V gene lookup returns CDR1 MNHEY and CDR2 SVGAGI. The CDR3 coding sequence is TGTGCCAGCAGTTACTCTCGGGCGACTAGCGGGCCGACAGATACGCAGTATTTT. Translated, it gives CASSYSRATSGPTDTQYF.